This TCR beta chain was found in a study of spatial heterogeneity in lung cancer. For the study at large: Sequenced were any available follow-up PBMC samples, which had been obtained a median of approximately 23 months after resection. On average, each unique TCR and UMI combination appeared more than ten times in raw reads. Study-level findings and limits: Ubiquitous expanded tumor TCRs were observed in blood more at resection than follow-up.

Time point meaning: blood at routine non-recurrence follow-up after resection. The authors sequenced whole RNA from tumor, nontumor lung or frozen PBMC without sorting. The germline V gene encodes CDR1 SGHTA and CDR2 FQGNSA. The CDR3 runs to 14 residues. V gave up 7 bases and J gave up 5 bases, with 14 bases separating them. This clonotype has a handful of counts. Its target is unknown. Every TCR cDNA molecule bore a unique molecular identifier. TCRdb re-called the 5' RACE reads through MiXCR, storing one row per CDR3 protein. The sample has 95,000 to 130,000 distinct CDR3 sequences; 10% to 15% are singletons.

The receptor was isolated from a male donor with early-stage non-small cell lung cancer. Material: PBMCs, obtained at follow-up. The V and J genes are TRBV7-2 and TRBJ2-2, with D perhaps TRBD2 (5 bases). The CDR3 is CASTRGLKTGELFF. The CDR3 DNA reads TGTGCCAGCACCCGGGGTTTGAAAACCGGGGAGCTGTTTTTT. Supplemented by reference TRBV7-2 and TRBJ2-2, the full variable domain reads GAGVSQSPSNKVTEKGKDVELRCDPISGHTALYWYRQSLGQGLEFLIYFQGNSAPDKSGLPSDRFSAERTGGSVSTLTIQRTQQEDSAVYLCASTRGLKTGELFFGEGSRLTVL.